The clone carrying this TCR beta chain was seen just once. Its cognate antigen is unknown. The data are from a study of T cell responses to AZD1222 COVID-19 vaccine. Study-wide points: Spike-specific TCRs gained breadth and depth after people received two AZD1222 doses. Donor demographics were predominantly white British with a female majority; clonal diversity may be underestimated. Unmutated variant regions are reportedly targeted by nearly half of spike-specific TCRs. Researchers took repertoire samples only after the peak T cell response had come.

TCRdb's table, derived via immunoSEQ multiplex PCR, lists solely in-frame clones and lacks some. Seen here are 100,000 to 150,000 clones, around 85% observed once, and the top ten hold 3.5% to 5.5%. In germline, CDR1 is LGHDT, CDR2 YNNKEL (reference sequence). The CDR3 runs to 15 residues. V was cut by 4 bases and J by 3 bases, with 12 bases left in between. The specimen comprised peripheral blood, sampled 28 days after the second AZD1222 dose. The rearrangement joins TRBV3-1 (or the pseudogene TRBV3-2) to TRBJ2-2; no clear D. The clonotype comes from an adult who received the AZD1222 COVID-19 vaccine. CDR3 nucleotide sequence: TGTGCCAGCAGCCCACCCAATAGAGACACCGGGGAGCTGTTTTTT. Translation: CASSPPNRDTGELFF.